This T cell receptor (beta chain) was recorded in a study of blood T cell repertoires in COVID-19. Whole-study context: COVID-19 samples, acute and convalescent, were from the United States, Italy and Spain. The cDNA or gDNA used as material had been derived from T cells, B-cell-depleted T cells, or PBMCs.

The CDR3 runs 13 residues. The V and J ends lost 5 bases and 8 bases, in that order; junction bases with no gene match: 8. CDR1 SGHVS and CDR2 FQNEAQ come from the germline V gene. In the authors' methods: Nucleated cell counts were estimated from reference gene primer amplification. Only in-frame clones appear in the TCRdb table, and some are missing; sequencing was by immunoSEQ multiplex PCR. V and J calls and clone size come straight from that table; D and trimming were deduced from the DNA. This table holds tens of thousands of clones, roughly nine tenths found once. This chain joins TRBV7-8 and TRBJ1-2; 7 bases are a match to TRBD1. Material: peripheral blood. This sequence was found in a man between 45 and 60 years old with acute or convalescent COVID-19. In nucleotides, the CDR3 is TGTGCCAGCAGCCACGGACAGGTCAGCGGCTACACCTTC. This codes for CASSHGQVSGYTF. Using reference TRBV7-8 and TRBJ1-2 for the parts outside the CDR3, the full variable domain is GAGVSQSPRYKVAKRGQDVALRCDPISGHVSLFWYQQALGQGPEFLTYFQNEAQLDKSGLPSDRFFAERPEGSVSTLKIQRTQQEDSAVYLCASSHGQVSGYTFGSGTRLTVV.